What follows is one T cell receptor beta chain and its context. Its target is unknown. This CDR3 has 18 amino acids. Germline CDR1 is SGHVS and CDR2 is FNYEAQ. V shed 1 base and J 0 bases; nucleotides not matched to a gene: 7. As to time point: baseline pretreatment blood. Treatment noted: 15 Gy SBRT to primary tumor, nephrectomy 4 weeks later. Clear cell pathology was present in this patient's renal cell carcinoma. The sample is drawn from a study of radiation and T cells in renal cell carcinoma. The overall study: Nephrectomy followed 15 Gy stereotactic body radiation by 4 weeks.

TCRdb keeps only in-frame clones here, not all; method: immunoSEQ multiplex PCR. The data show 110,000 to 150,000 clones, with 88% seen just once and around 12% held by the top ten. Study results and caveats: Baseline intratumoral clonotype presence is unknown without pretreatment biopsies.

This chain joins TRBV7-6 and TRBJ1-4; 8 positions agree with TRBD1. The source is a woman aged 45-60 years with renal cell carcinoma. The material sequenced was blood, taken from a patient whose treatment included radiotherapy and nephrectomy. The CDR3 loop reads CASSLDAGGAATNEKLFF. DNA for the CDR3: TGTGCCAGCAGCTTAGACGCAGGGGGCGCGGCAACTAATGAAAAACTGTTTTTT. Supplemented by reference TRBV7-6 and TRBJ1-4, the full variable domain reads GAGVSQSPRYKVTKRGQDVALRCDPISGHVSLYWYRQALGQGPEFLTYFNYEAQQDKSGLPNDRFSAERPEGSISTLTIQRTEQRDSAMYRCASSLDAGGAATNEKLFFGSGTQLSVL.